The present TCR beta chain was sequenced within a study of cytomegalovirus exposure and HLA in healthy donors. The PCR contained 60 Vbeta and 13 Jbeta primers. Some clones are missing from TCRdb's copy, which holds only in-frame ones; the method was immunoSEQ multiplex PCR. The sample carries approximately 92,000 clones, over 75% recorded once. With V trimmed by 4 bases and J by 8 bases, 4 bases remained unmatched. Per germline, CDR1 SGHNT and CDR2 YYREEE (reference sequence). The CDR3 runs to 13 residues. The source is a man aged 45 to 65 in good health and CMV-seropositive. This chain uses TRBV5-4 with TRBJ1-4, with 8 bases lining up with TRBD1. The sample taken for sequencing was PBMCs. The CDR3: CASSRTGNEKLFF. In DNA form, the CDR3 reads TGTGCCAGCAGCCGGACAGGGAACGAAAAACTGTTTTTT.